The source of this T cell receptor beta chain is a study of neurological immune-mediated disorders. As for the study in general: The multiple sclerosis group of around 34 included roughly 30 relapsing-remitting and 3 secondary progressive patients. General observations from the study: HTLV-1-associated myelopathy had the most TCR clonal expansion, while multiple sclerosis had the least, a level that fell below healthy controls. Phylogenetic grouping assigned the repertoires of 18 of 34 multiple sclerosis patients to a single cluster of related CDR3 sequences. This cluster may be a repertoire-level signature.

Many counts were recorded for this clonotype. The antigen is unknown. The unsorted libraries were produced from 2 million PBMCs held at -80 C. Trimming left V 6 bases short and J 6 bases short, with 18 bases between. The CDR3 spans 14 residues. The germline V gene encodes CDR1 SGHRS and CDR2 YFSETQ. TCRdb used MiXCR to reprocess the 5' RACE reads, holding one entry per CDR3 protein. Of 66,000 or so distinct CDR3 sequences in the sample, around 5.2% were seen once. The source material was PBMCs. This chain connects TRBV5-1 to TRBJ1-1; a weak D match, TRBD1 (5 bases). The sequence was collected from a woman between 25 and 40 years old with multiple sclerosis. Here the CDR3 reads CASKVGSGPAEAFF. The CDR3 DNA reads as TGCGCCAGCAAGGTGGGTTCGGGGCCCGCTGAAGCTTTCTTT.